A selection of T cell receptor beta chains follows, all from one sample in a study of vaccination and CD4 T cells after COVID-19. TCRdb ran MiXCR on the PCR reads and lists one entry per CDR3 protein. The table includes 2,500 or so distinct CDR3 sequences, roughly 18% detected once. No antigen has been identified for these receptors. Sequences were obtained from CD4+ T cells from blood, cultured in vitro. The receptors were gathered from a human donor in good health. Each CDR3 is given with its conserved first and last residue. A D gene is named only where the DNA matches it firmly. Expanded clones get a size class; other rows say once, few or many, or leave the size out.

abundance	v_gene	j_gene	d_gene	CDR3nt	CDR3aa
few	TRBV4-2	TRBJ1-1	.	TGTGCCAGCAGCCAAGAGTTTGGGCGGACGAACACTGAAGCTTTCTTT	CASSQEFGRTNTEAFF
.	TRBV18	TRBJ1-1	.	TGTGCCAGCTCACCATTGACCGGGCGGTTGAACACTGAAGCTTTCTTT	CASSPLTGRLNTEAFF
medium-sized	TRBV6-1	TRBJ2-3	.	TGTGCCAGCAGCCACCCCATCCAGGGGTACACAGATACGCAGTATTTT	CASSHPIQGYTDTQYF
.	TRBV7-9	TRBJ2-2	.	TGTGCCAGCAGCTTAGGAGCGTCCAGGCCCGGGGAGCTGTTTTTT	CASSLGASRPGELFF
few	TRBV7-8	TRBJ2-7	.	TGTGCCAGCAGCCCAAGAAGGGAATCCTACGAGCAGTACTTC	CASSPRRESYEQYF
large	TRBV24-1	TRBJ2-3	.	TGTGCCACCAGTGACCTGACTAGGGGCACAGATACGCAGTATTTT	CATSDLTRGTDTQYF
medium-sized	TRBV7-2	TRBJ1-2	TRBD1	TGTGCCAGCAGCTTAGTCGGGACAGGGGACTATGGCTACACCTTC	CASSLVGTGDYGYTF
few	TRBV1	TRBJ2-7	.	TGCACCAGCAGCGACGTGGGCAGGAGGCGTTTGTACGAGCAGTACTTC	CTSSDVGRRRLYEQYF
few	TRBV12-3/TRBV12-4	TRBJ1-5	TRBD1	TGTGCCAGCAGTTTCTACGGGACAGGGGACAATCAGCCCCAGCATTTT	CASSFYGTGDNQPQHF
large	TRBV6-1	TRBJ2-7	.	TGTGCCAGCAGTGGCTACGCGCCATACGAGCAGTACTTC	CASSGYAPYEQYF
.	TRBV7-8	TRBJ2-1	TRBD2	TGTGCCAGCAGCTTAGGGAGGCGGGAGGGCCTGAGGCAGTTCTTC	CASSLGRREGLRQFF
few	TRBV11-3	TRBJ2-2	.	TGTGCCAGCAGCTTAGTCGGGGCGAACACCGGGGAGCTGTTTTTT	CASSLVGANTGELFF
few	TRBV5-1	TRBJ2-3	.	TGCGCCAGCAGCTTGAGCTCCGATACGCAGTATTTT	CASSLSSDTQYF
.	TRBV18	TRBJ2-3	TRBD1	TGTGCCAGCTCACGCGGACAGGGAATAGATACGCAGTATTTT	CASSRGQGIDTQYF
.	TRBV19	TRBJ2-7	.	TGTGCCAGTAGTATAGGGGGAAACTCCTACGAGCAGTACTTC	CASSIGGNSYEQYF
.	TRBV20-1	TRBJ2-1	.	TGCAGTGCTAGAGGGTATGTGGCCAGCTCCTACAATGAGCAGTTCTTC	CSARGYVASSYNEQFF
few	TRBV12-3/TRBV12-4	TRBJ2-2	.	TGTGCCAGCAGCCCGTGGACCGGGGAGCTGTTTTTT	CASSPWTGELFF
few	TRBV7-8	TRBJ2-2	TRBD2	TGTGCCAGCAGCTGGCCTAGCGGGGGGAACACCGGGGAGCTGTTTTTT	CASSWPSGGNTGELFF
.	TRBV19	TRBJ2-3	.	TGTGCCAGTAAAGGCCGGCAGGGCGTCCCGACTTACACAGATACGCAGTATTTT	CASKGRQGVPTYTDTQYF
few	TRBV14	TRBJ1-6	.	TGTGCCAGCAGCTCCCTTACGGGAGGAACCTTCGCCAATTCACCCCTCCACTTT	CASSSLTGGTFANSPLHF
few	TRBV4-1	TRBJ2-5	.	TGCGCCAGCATCCGAAGTCAAGAGACCCAGTACTTC	CASIRSQETQYF
.	TRBV7-9	TRBJ2-1	.	TGTGCCAGCAGCTACCCCCAGGGCGACAATGAGCAGTTCTTC	CASSYPQGDNEQFF
.	TRBV18	TRBJ1-2	.	TGTGCCAGCTCACCAGTGGGAGAGGCTAACTATGGCTACACCTTC	CASSPVGEANYGYTF
.	TRBV7-2	TRBJ2-5	.	TGTGCCAGCAGCGCCTCGAAAACCGGAGAGACCCAGTACTTC	CASSASKTGETQYF
few	TRBV11-1	TRBJ1-3	TRBD1	TGTGCCAGCAACGCAAGAGGGGGCAGAAACACCATATATTTT	CASNARGGRNTIYF
.	TRBV30	TRBJ2-2	.	TGTGCCTGGAGTGTACATGGGGCCACCGGGGAGCTGTTTTTT	CAWSVHGATGELFF
few	TRBV5-4	TRBJ2-7	.	TGTGCCAGCAGCTTGGTAGGCGGACTCTACGAGCAGTACTTC	CASSLVGGLYEQYF
.	TRBV28	TRBJ1-5	TRBD1	TGTGCCAGCAGTTTATGGCAGGGGGCTCAGCCCCAGCATTTT	CASSLWQGAQPQHF
medium-sized	TRBV24-1	TRBJ2-5	TRBD2	TGTGCCACCAGTGATCCAAGCGGGAGGGGTGAGACCCAGTACTTC	CATSDPSGRGETQYF
few	TRBV20-1	TRBJ2-1	TRBD2	TGCAGTGCTACCGGGACTAGCGGGGACAACAATGAGCAGTTCTTC	CSATGTSGDNNEQFF
medium-sized	TRBV20-1	TRBJ2-7	TRBD1	TGCAGTGCTGGGGGAGGGACAGGGGGATTCGAGCAGTACTTC	CSAGGGTGGFEQYF
medium-sized	TRBV20-1	TRBJ1-1	TRBD1	TGCAGTGCTGAAGGACAGGGCCATGTTGGGACTTTCTTT	CSAEGQGHVGTFF
few	TRBV11-2	TRBJ1-1	.	TGTGCCAGCAGCTTATCGGGAGACAGGCGAAACACTGAAGCTTTCTTT	CASSLSGDRRNTEAFF
.	TRBV2	TRBJ2-7	.	TGTGCCAGCAGTGAAGGGGCCAGCTACGAGCAGTACTTC	CASSEGASYEQYF
medium-sized	TRBV7-2	TRBJ1-1	.	TGTGCCAGCAGCCCTAGCACTGGGATCTTGGGCACTGAAGCTTTCTTT	CASSPSTGILGTEAFF
medium-sized	TRBV20-1	TRBJ2-4	TRBD2	TGCAGTGCTATGCGGGGGGAACCCGATTCCTACTTC	CSAMRGEPDSYF
few	TRBV4-2	TRBJ1-6	.	TGTGCCAGCAGCCCATTCGTGGACCAATCGGGGGGATCACCCCTCCACTTT	CASSPFVDQSGGSPLHF
.	TRBV7-9	TRBJ2-1	TRBD2	TGTGCCAGCAGCTTACCCTATAGACTAGCGGGAAATGGAAATGAGCAGTTCTTC	CASSLPYRLAGNGNEQFF
few	TRBV18	TRBJ2-2	TRBD2	TGTGCCAGCTCCTTAGGGAGCGGGGCCAACACCGGGGAGCTGTTTTTT	CASSLGSGANTGELFF
.	TRBV5-1	TRBJ1-2	TRBD1	TGCGCCAGCAGCGTGACCGGGACAGGGGAGATGAATGATGGCTACACCTTC	CASSVTGTGEMNDGYTF
.	TRBV18	TRBJ2-1	TRBD2	TGTGCCAGCTCACCCGCCGGGACTAGCGGGAGGCCGCGTGGCGATGAGCAGTTCTTC	CASSPAGTSGRPRGDEQFF
.	TRBV5-4	TRBJ2-3	.	TGTGCCAGCAGCTTGGGTCAGTTCACAGATACGCAGTATTTT	CASSLGQFTDTQYF
.	TRBV28	TRBJ1-6	.	TGTGCCAGCAGTTTCGGGGGCTCCTATAATTCACCCCTCCACTTT	CASSFGGSYNSPLHF
few	TRBV6-1	TRBJ2-7	TRBD1	TGTGCCAGCAGTGAACCCCCCGGGACAGGTTACGAGCAGTACTTC	CASSEPPGTGYEQYF
few	TRBV29-1	TRBJ1-2	.	TGCAGCGTTTCGCAGGGGAACACTGGCTACACCTTC	CSVSQGNTGYTF
few	TRBV2	TRBJ1-2	.	TGTGCCAGCAGTTATGAGACTGTTAACTATGGCTACACCTTC	CASSYETVNYGYTF
medium-sized	TRBV20-1	TRBJ1-5	.	TGCAGTGCTACTCCTGACACTTATAGCAATCAGCCCCAGCATTTT	CSATPDTYSNQPQHF
.	TRBV6-2/TRBV6-3	TRBJ2-5	TRBD2	TGTGCCAGCAGCAGACTAGCGGGGGGGCCTGAGACCCAGTACTTC	CASSRLAGGPETQYF
.	TRBV2	TRBJ2-1	TRBD2	TGTGCCAGCTGGGGGGCTAGCGGGATGTCCAGGATCTTC	CASWGASGMSRIF
few	TRBV5-1	TRBJ2-5	TRBD2	TGCGCCAGCAGCTCCCTCAGCGGGGGCGGGGAGACCCAGTACTTC	CASSSLSGGGETQYF
medium-sized	TRBV19	TRBJ1-2	.	TGTGCCAGTAGTATCGGTCCGCGGGGCTACACCTTC	CASSIGPRGYTF
.	TRBV11-2	TRBJ2-7	.	TGTGCCAGCAGCCCACGACAGACCTACGAGCAGTACTTC	CASSPRQTYEQYF
.	TRBV30	TRBJ1-3	.	TGTGCCTGGACCGCTCGCGGGGGGCGAAGAGGAAACACCATATATTTT	CAWTARGGRRGNTIYF